This entry features one T cell receptor (beta chain) sequence. Its antigen is unidentified. The table came from immunoSEQ multiplex PCR; TCRdb's copy has only in-frame clones and leaves some out. The table includes approximately 95,000 clones, 67% detected once. CD45RO+ cells were combined with CCR7-negative CD45RA+ TemRA cells to form CD8 memory. The V gene lost 3 bases and the J gene lost 4 bases, with 22 bases spanning the gap. The CDR3 contains 18 residues. CDR1 MDHEN and CDR2 SYDVKM come from the germline V gene. This entry comes from a study of shared clonotypes between healthy human individuals. Study outcomes and limitations: It was observed that approximately 5% of naive CD4 clonotypes were shared across a handful of donors.

The sequenced material came from memory CD8+ T cells sorted from blood. Stated subset: CD45RO+ cells pooled with CCR7-negative TemRA cells. J is TRBJ1-5 and V is TRBV28; D uncertain. The sequence was collected from a young man in good health. CDR3 bases: TGTGCCAGCAGTTTTTTCCCATTCCCAGTTGTGGGAAATCAGCCCCAGCATTTT. This codes for CASSFFPFPVVGNQPQHF. The full variable domain, completed using reference TRBV28 and TRBJ1-5, is DVKVTQSSRYLVKRTGEKVFLECVQDMDHENMFWYRQDPGLGLRLIYFSYDVKMKEKGDIPEGYSVSREKKERFSLILESASTNQTSMYLCASSFFPFPVVGNQPQHFGDGTRLSIL.